These T cell receptor beta chains were read from a single sample in a study of breast tumors, draining lymph nodes, adjacent tissues. Via MiXCR, TCRdb re-called the multiplex PCR reads, giving one row per CDR3 protein. The table has just over 30,000 distinct CDR3 sequences, 60% to 80% seen once. Sequencing was done on a sample of breast tumor tissue. These receptors all come from a female donor with breast cancer. Some clones in this sample may be carry-over from other donors' samples. Both conserved end residues are part of each CDR3. The D gene is left open where the match is weak. A row's size may be missing; if present it is once, few, many or a size class.

cdr3_aa: CASSHSGTSGGATAYNEQFF
cdr3_nt: TGTGCCAGCAGCCATTCCGGGACTAGCGGGGGGGCCACGGCCTACAATGAGCAGTTCTTC
clone_size: many
v_call: TRBV4-2
j_call: TRBJ2-1
d_call: TRBD2
cdr3_length: 20

cdr3_aa: CATMIDQIYNSPLHF
cdr3_nt: TGTGCCACAATGATAGACCAGATCTATAATTCACCCCTCCACTTT
clone_size: once
v_call: TRBV10-3
j_call: TRBJ1-6
d_call: NA
cdr3_length: 15

cdr3_aa: CSVAGQGVTDEQFF
cdr3_nt: TGCAGCGTCGCGGGACAGGGAGTGACGGATGAGCAGTTCTTC
clone_size: NA
v_call: TRBV29-1
j_call: TRBJ2-1
d_call: TRBD1
cdr3_length: 14

cdr3_aa: CASSRLAGGTEQFF
cdr3_nt: TGTGCCAGCTCAAGACTAGCGGGAGGGACTGAGCAGTTCTTC
clone_size: many
v_call: TRBV2
j_call: TRBJ2-1
d_call: TRBD2
cdr3_length: 14

cdr3_aa: CAISQQRTGVTETQYF
cdr3_nt: TGTGCCATCAGTCAACAAAGGACAGGGGTAACAGAGACCCAGTACTTC
clone_size: once
v_call: TRBV10-3
j_call: TRBJ2-5
d_call: TRBD1
cdr3_length: 16

cdr3_aa: CASSTTDRGFQETQYF
cdr3_nt: TGTGCCAGCAGCACTACAGACAGGGGGTTCCAAGAGACCCAGTACTTC
clone_size: medium-sized
v_call: TRBV7-9
j_call: TRBJ2-5
d_call: TRBD1
cdr3_length: 16

cdr3_aa: CASSPADSGNTIYF
cdr3_nt: TGTGCCAGCAGCCCAGCGGACAGCGGAAACACCATATATTTT
clone_size: once
v_call: TRBV7-6
j_call: TRBJ1-3
d_call: NA
cdr3_length: 14

cdr3_aa: CASKGTRGVGGELFF
cdr3_nt: TGTGCCAGCAAGGGGACTAGAGGGGTTGGTGGGGAGCTGTTTTTT
clone_size: many
v_call: TRBV28
j_call: TRBJ2-2
d_call: TRBD2
cdr3_length: 15

cdr3_aa: CASGGNSYNEQFF
cdr3_nt: TGTGCCAGTGGGGGAAACTCGTATAATGAGCAGTTCTTC
clone_size: few
v_call: TRBV12-3/TRBV12-4
j_call: TRBJ2-1
d_call: NA
cdr3_length: 13

cdr3_aa: CASTAQGGTQYF
cdr3_nt: TGTGCCAGCACCGCGCAGGGGGGTACGCAGTATTTT
clone_size: NA
v_call: TRBV6-2/TRBV6-3
j_call: TRBJ2-3
d_call: NA
cdr3_length: 12

cdr3_aa: CASTALAGGSSYNEQFF
cdr3_nt: TGTGCCAGTACAGCGCTAGCGGGAGGAAGCTCCTACAATGAGCAGTTCTTC
clone_size: medium-sized
v_call: TRBV19
j_call: TRBJ2-1
d_call: TRBD2
cdr3_length: 17

cdr3_aa: CASRSGTDYEQYF
cdr3_nt: TGTGCCAGCAGATCGGGGACAGACTACGAGCAGTACTTC
clone_size: NA
v_call: TRBV2
j_call: TRBJ2-7
d_call: TRBD1
cdr3_length: 13

cdr3_aa: CASSVEGISNQPQHF
cdr3_nt: TGTGCCAGCAGTGTGGAAGGGATTAGCAATCAGCCCCAGCATTTC
clone_size: NA
v_call: TRBV2
j_call: TRBJ1-5
d_call: NA
cdr3_length: 15

cdr3_aa: CSAPSTSGRSQETQYF
cdr3_nt: TGCAGTGCTCCATCGACTAGCGGAAGATCCCAAGAGACCCAGTACTTC
clone_size: many
v_call: TRBV20-1
j_call: TRBJ2-5
d_call: TRBD2
cdr3_length: 16

cdr3_aa: CPSSRGQGATGTQYF
cdr3_nt: TGTCCCAGCAGCCGCGGACAGGGGGCGACAGGTACGCAGTATTTT
clone_size: NA
v_call: TRBV3-1
j_call: TRBJ2-3
d_call: TRBD1
cdr3_length: 15

cdr3_aa: CASSQDQGSSKNEQYF
cdr3_nt: TGTGCCAGCAGCCAAGATCAAGGGAGTAGTAAGAACGAGCAGTACTTC
clone_size: NA
v_call: TRBV9
j_call: TRBJ2-7
d_call: NA
cdr3_length: 16

cdr3_aa: CASSLTSYEQYF
cdr3_nt: TGTGCCAGCAGCTTAACTTCCTACGAGCAGTACTTC
clone_size: once
v_call: TRBV7-2
j_call: TRBJ2-7
d_call: NA
cdr3_length: 12

cdr3_aa: CASSQRQGADEQFF
cdr3_nt: TGTGCCAGCAGCCAAAGGCAGGGGGCTGATGAGCAGTTCTTC
clone_size: NA
v_call: TRBV14
j_call: TRBJ2-1
d_call: TRBD1
cdr3_length: 14

cdr3_aa: CASSPNFGDAQYF
cdr3_nt: TGTGCCAGCAGCCCCAACTTCGGGGACGCGCAGTATTTT
clone_size: NA
v_call: TRBV7-3
j_call: TRBJ2-3
d_call: NA
cdr3_length: 13

cdr3_aa: CSARDTLAGGPGELFF
cdr3_nt: TGCAGTGCTAGAGATACGCTAGCGGGAGGGCCCGGGGAGCTGTTTTTT
clone_size: NA
v_call: TRBV20-1
j_call: TRBJ2-2
d_call: TRBD2
cdr3_length: 16

cdr3_aa: CASSLPGQVLGYTF
cdr3_nt: TGCGCCAGCAGCTTGCCGGGACAGGTTCTTGGCTACACCTTC
clone_size: many
v_call: TRBV5-1
j_call: TRBJ1-2
d_call: TRBD1
cdr3_length: 14

cdr3_aa: CASSLTRGNYGYTF
cdr3_nt: TGTGCCAGCAGCTTAACGCGGGGGAACTATGGCTACACCTTC
clone_size: NA
v_call: TRBV7-3
j_call: TRBJ1-2
d_call: NA
cdr3_length: 14

cdr3_aa: CSVLTGAPDSPLHF
cdr3_nt: TGCAGTGTTCTGACAGGAGCCCCAGATTCACCCCTCCACTTT
clone_size: NA
v_call: TRBV29-1
j_call: TRBJ1-6
d_call: NA
cdr3_length: 14

cdr3_aa: CASSVRRGQQGTQYF
cdr3_nt: TGTGCCAGCAGCGTTAGGCGGGGGCAGCAAGGGACCCAGTACTTC
clone_size: NA
v_call: TRBV7-2
j_call: TRBJ2-5
d_call: NA
cdr3_length: 15

cdr3_aa: CASSADLQETQYF
cdr3_nt: TGTGCCAGCAGTGCGGACCTTCAAGAGACCCAGTACTTC
clone_size: medium-sized
v_call: TRBV2
j_call: TRBJ2-5
d_call: NA
cdr3_length: 13

cdr3_aa: CASSFSGREKLFF
cdr3_nt: TGTGCCAGCAGCTTCTCAGGGCGTGAAAAACTGTTTTTT
clone_size: NA
v_call: TRBV7-2
j_call: TRBJ1-4
d_call: NA
cdr3_length: 13

cdr3_aa: CSARVSGINEKLFF
cdr3_nt: TGCAGTGCTAGAGTGTCGGGGATTAATGAAAAACTGTTTTTT
clone_size: once
v_call: TRBV20-1
j_call: TRBJ1-4
d_call: NA
cdr3_length: 14

cdr3_aa: CASGPNRGGTYNEQFF
cdr3_nt: TGTGCCAGCGGACCAAACAGGGGTGGAACCTACAATGAGCAGTTCTTC
clone_size: NA
v_call: TRBV25-1
j_call: TRBJ2-1
d_call: TRBD1
cdr3_length: 16

cdr3_aa: CASSLGTSGSNEQFF
cdr3_nt: TGTGCCAGCAGCCTGGGGACTAGCGGGTCCAATGAGCAGTTCTTC
clone_size: NA
v_call: TRBV3-1
j_call: TRBJ2-1
d_call: TRBD2
cdr3_length: 15

cdr3_aa: CASSRQTGQQETQYF
cdr3_nt: TGTGCCAGCAGCAGACAAACCGGACAGCAAGAGACCCAGTACTTC
clone_size: NA
v_call: TRBV7-2
j_call: TRBJ2-5
d_call: NA
cdr3_length: 15

cdr3_aa: CASSEGGLAPYNEQFF
cdr3_nt: TGTGCCAGCAGCGAGGGAGGACTAGCGCCCTACAATGAGCAGTTCTTC
clone_size: few
v_call: TRBV9
j_call: TRBJ2-1
d_call: TRBD2
cdr3_length: 16